The rows below give T cell receptor beta chains drawn from one sample of a study of beta chain features in type 1 diabetes. TCRdb's table, derived via immunoSEQ multiplex PCR, lists solely in-frame clones and lacks some. The sample yields just over 450,000 clones, 30% seen once. The sample consisted of naive CD4+ T cells from blood. The receptors were gathered from a man between 18 and 35 years old in good health. Each CDR3 is given with its conserved first and last residue. D genes are given only for firm matches. Clone size, where shown, is once, few, many, or a class for clones that have expanded.

CDR3nt: TGTGCCAGCAGTCCAGCCGGGACAGGGCAGTTCTTC; CDR3aa: CASSPAGTGQFF; v_gene: TRBV7-2; d_gene: TRBD1; j_gene: TRBJ2-1; abundance: -
CDR3nt: TGTGCCAGCAGCGTAGAGACTAGCGGGATTAGCACAGATACGCAGTATTTT; CDR3aa: CASSVETSGISTDTQYF; v_gene: TRBV9; d_gene: TRBD2; j_gene: TRBJ2-3; abundance: -
CDR3nt: TGCAGCGTTCTGCCCGGGACCAGAGAGACCCAGTACTTC; CDR3aa: CSVLPGTRETQYF; v_gene: TRBV29-1; d_gene: -; j_gene: TRBJ2-5; abundance: -
CDR3nt: TGTGCCAGCAGCTTTTTCTCAGGGGCTTTATCCTACAATGAGCAGTTCTTC; CDR3aa: CASSFFSGALSYNEQFF; v_gene: TRBV7-8; d_gene: -; j_gene: TRBJ2-1; abundance: few
CDR3nt: TGCGCCAGCAGCTTGGGGTCCAACAATGAGCAGTTCTTC; CDR3aa: CASSLGSNNEQFF; v_gene: TRBV5-1; d_gene: -; j_gene: TRBJ2-1; abundance: few
CDR3nt: TGTGCCAGCAGTGCGCTCATCGAGACCCAGTACTTC; CDR3aa: CASSALIETQYF; v_gene: TRBV28; d_gene: -; j_gene: TRBJ2-5; abundance: -
CDR3nt: TGTGCCACCAGGGTGACCGGGGATGAAAAACTGTTTTTT; CDR3aa: CATRVTGDEKLFF; v_gene: TRBV10-3; d_gene: -; j_gene: TRBJ1-4; abundance: few
CDR3nt: TGCAGCGGGCGGACTAGCGGGACTAGCACAGATACGCAGTATTTT; CDR3aa: CSGRTSGTSTDTQYF; v_gene: TRBV29-1; d_gene: TRBD2; j_gene: TRBJ2-3; abundance: -
CDR3nt: TGTGCCAGCAGCGTAAGAGCCAATCCCCCCGTCGGGGAGCTGTTTTTT; CDR3aa: CASSVRANPPVGELFF; v_gene: TRBV9; d_gene: -; j_gene: TRBJ2-2; abundance: -
CDR3nt: TGTGCCAGCAGTTCCTTCTCCTACGAGCAGTACTTC; CDR3aa: CASSSFSYEQYF; v_gene: TRBV27; d_gene: -; j_gene: TRBJ2-7; abundance: few
CDR3nt: TGTGCCTGGAGTGTACGCGACAGGTCTGAAGCTTTCTTT; CDR3aa: CAWSVRDRSEAFF; v_gene: TRBV30; d_gene: -; j_gene: TRBJ1-1; abundance: few
CDR3nt: TGTGCCTGGAATCTTCTTGGGCGCCCGACCTACGAGCAGTACTTC; CDR3aa: CAWNLLGRPTYEQYF; v_gene: TRBV30; d_gene: -; j_gene: TRBJ2-7; abundance: -
CDR3nt: TGCGCCAGCAGCTTGACGAATGCGGGAGTCTCAGATACGCAGTATTTT; CDR3aa: CASSLTNAGVSDTQYF; v_gene: TRBV5-1; d_gene: TRBD2; j_gene: TRBJ2-3; abundance: -
CDR3nt: TGTGCCTGGAGTAAACCAGCGGGCCGGGGGTACGAGCAGTACTTC; CDR3aa: CAWSKPAGRGYEQYF; v_gene: TRBV30; d_gene: -; j_gene: TRBJ2-7; abundance: -
CDR3nt: TGTGCCTGGAGTCTTGTAGTACAGGCCCCGTGGGGCTACACCTTC; CDR3aa: CAWSLVVQAPWGYTF; v_gene: TRBV30; d_gene: -; j_gene: TRBJ1-2; abundance: few
CDR3nt: TGCGCCAGCAGCTTGGCCGTCAGTTCGGAGACCCAGTACTTC; CDR3aa: CASSLAVSSETQYF; v_gene: TRBV5-1; d_gene: -; j_gene: TRBJ2-5; abundance: few
CDR3nt: TGTGCCAGCAGCCAGGAGCGGGGGACAGATACGCAGTATTTT; CDR3aa: CASSQERGTDTQYF; v_gene: TRBV4-2; d_gene: TRBD2; j_gene: TRBJ2-3; abundance: -
CDR3nt: TGTGCCTGGAGCAGGACAGGGATCGATGAAAAACTGTTTTTT; CDR3aa: CAWSRTGIDEKLFF; v_gene: TRBV30; d_gene: TRBD1; j_gene: TRBJ1-4; abundance: few
CDR3nt: TGTGCCAGCAGCCGTACCCCAGGGGGGAATTGGGCCAAAAACATTCAGTACTTC; CDR3aa: CASSRTPGGNWAKNIQYF; v_gene: TRBV7-6; d_gene: -; j_gene: TRBJ2-4; abundance: -
CDR3nt: TGTGCCAGCAGTTACTCGGACAGGGGAGCCTATGGCTACACCTTC; CDR3aa: CASSYSDRGAYGYTF; v_gene: TRBV6-5; d_gene: TRBD1; j_gene: TRBJ1-2; abundance: -
CDR3nt: TGTGCCAGCTCGCCAACTACAGGGTACTCGGGGAATGAGCAGTTCTTC; CDR3aa: CASSPTTGYSGNEQFF; v_gene: TRBV18; d_gene: -; j_gene: TRBJ2-1; abundance: few
CDR3nt: TGCAGCGTGGAAGGGACAGCTGCAACTAATGAAAAACTGTTTTTT; CDR3aa: CSVEGTAATNEKLFF; v_gene: TRBV29-1; d_gene: TRBD1; j_gene: TRBJ1-4; abundance: -
CDR3nt: TGTGCCAGCAGCTTAGAGCACAGGGATGGAGGGTATGGCTACACCTTC; CDR3aa: CASSLEHRDGGYGYTF; v_gene: TRBV7-2; d_gene: -; j_gene: TRBJ1-2; abundance: few
CDR3nt: TGTGCCAGCAGCGTCCCGGGACAGGGGTATGGCTACACCTTC; CDR3aa: CASSVPGQGYGYTF; v_gene: TRBV9; d_gene: TRBD1; j_gene: TRBJ1-2; abundance: once
CDR3nt: TGTGCCTGGAGTCCTAGGGATGGCTACACCTTC; CDR3aa: CAWSPRDGYTF; v_gene: TRBV30; d_gene: -; j_gene: TRBJ1-2; abundance: -
CDR3nt: TGTGCCAGTAGTATAATGGGACAGGGGTACAATGAGCAGTTCTTC; CDR3aa: CASSIMGQGYNEQFF; v_gene: TRBV19; d_gene: TRBD1; j_gene: TRBJ2-1; abundance: -
CDR3nt: TGTGCCAGCAGCCAAGATATTAGTGGGGAGCAGTACTTC; CDR3aa: CASSQDISGEQYF; v_gene: TRBV4-2; d_gene: -; j_gene: TRBJ2-7; abundance: -
CDR3nt: TGCAGCGCCGCGTCCCCGGGACAGGTACCAGATACGCAGTATTTT; CDR3aa: CSAASPGQVPDTQYF; v_gene: TRBV29-1; d_gene: TRBD1; j_gene: TRBJ2-3; abundance: few
CDR3nt: TGTGCCAGCAGCGCCTACACCACTAGACTCACAGATACGCAGTATTTT; CDR3aa: CASSAYTTRLTDTQYF; v_gene: TRBV9; d_gene: -; j_gene: TRBJ2-3; abundance: -
CDR3nt: TGTGCCAGCAGCTTCGCAGCAGATACGCAGTATTTT; CDR3aa: CASSFAADTQYF; v_gene: TRBV7-9; d_gene: -; j_gene: TRBJ2-3; abundance: -
CDR3nt: TGTGCCAGCAGCGTAGGGGACCATCTGCCGCAGTTCTTC; CDR3aa: CASSVGDHLPQFF; v_gene: TRBV9; d_gene: -; j_gene: TRBJ2-1; abundance: few